Below are 18 T cell receptor beta chains sequenced from a single sample in a study of read filtering for tumor transcriptome and immune sequencing. Molecular barcoded adaptors covering alpha/delta and beta/gamma chains were used on around 370 ng RNA. TCRdb independently ran MiXCR on the reads; one entry per CDR3 protein. This sample has 15,000 or so distinct CDR3 sequences, with roughly 20% found just once. Source material: a population of CD138-negative cells sorted from bone marrow. The receptor set was obtained from a donor aged 40 or over with multiple myeloma.

Concerning this clonotype itself: Given a much more abundant clone one base away, this may be a read error. This chain joins TRBV4-2 and TRBJ2-1; no firm D call. Trimming pared 1 base from V and 8 bases from J, leaving 6 bases between. Germline V gives CDR1 LGHNA, CDR2 YNFKEQ. The CDR3 loop spans 12 amino acids. CDR3 sequence reads: CASSQVHDEQFF. DNA for the CDR3: TGTGCCAGCAGCCAAGTACATGATGAGCAGTTCTTC.

For the CDR3, the DNA is TGTGCCAGCAGCTTGGAATTGGGCGGGAGGGATACGCAGTATTTT. It yields the protein CASSLELGGRDTQYF. V and J are TRBV5-4 and TRBJ2-3; 8 bases match TRBD2. The germline gives CDR1 SGHNT, CDR2 YYREEE (reference sequence). The CDR3 runs 15 residues. V lost 0 bases, J lost 6 bases, and 6 bases stayed unmatched. The full variable domain, with the rest looked up from reference TRBV5-4 and TRBJ2-3, is ETGVTQSPTHLIKTRGQQVTLRCSSQSGHNTVSWYQQALGQGPQFIFQYYREEENGRGNFPPRFSGLQFPNYSSELNVNALELDDSALYLCASSLELGGRDTQYFGPGTRLTVL.

With respect to this clonotype: A much larger clone lies one base from this, so it may be a read error. In nucleotides, the CDR3 is TGTGCCTGTAGTATTGTCAGAGGGAATGAGCAGTTCTTC. As protein: CACSIVRGNEQFF. The chain joins TRBV19 to TRBJ2-1; tentatively, D is TRBD2 (5 bases). The length of the CDR3 is 13 residues. Germline CDR1 is LNHDA and CDR2 is SQIVND (reference sequence).

A note on this clonotype: A much larger clone is a single base away; this may be a read error. The chain links TRBV6-1 to TRBJ2-1, with D uncertain. The V gene lost 7 bases and the J gene lost 10 bases, with 14 bases spanning the gap. Germline assignment: CDR1 MNHNS and CDR2 SASEGT. The CDR3 totals 12 residues. The CDR3 loop reads CASNDRAEEQFF. The CDR3 bases are TGTGCCAGCAATGATCGAGCCGAGGAGCAGTTCTTC.

This clonotype was seen only a few times. The chain carries TRBV30 and TRBJ2-5; 11 bases agree with TRBD2. CDR3 length: 14 amino acids. Germline V gene lookup returns CDR1 GTSNPN and CDR2 SVGIG (reference sequence). V was clipped by 4 bases and J by 5 bases; unmatched bases: 6. This CDR3 reads CAWTSLAGGETQYF. CDR3 bases: TGTGCCTGGACGAGTCTAGCGGGAGGCGAGACCCAGTACTTC.

This clonotype has a count of ten or more. The genes are TRBV19 and TRBJ2-3; unclear D gene. This CDR3 has 13 amino acids. Germline V gene sequence: CDR1 LNHDA, CDR2 SQIVND (reference sequence). V was cut by 5 bases and J by 9 bases, with 15 bases left in between. The CDR3 spells CASSPNFSATQYF. CDR3 coding DNA: TGTGCCAGTAGTCCGAATTTCTCAGCAACGCAGTATTTT. Variable domain in full (rest from reference TRBV19 and TRBJ2-3): DGGITQSPKYLFRKEGQNVTLSCEQNLNHDAMYWYRQDPGQGLRLIYYSQIVNDFQKGDIAEGYSVSREKKESFPLTVTSAQKNPTAFYLCASSPNFSATQYFGPGTRLTVL.

This clonotype appeared a single time. This sequence joins TRBV6-5 and TRBJ1-1; perhaps TRBD1 as D (6 bases). Germline-derived CDR1 and CDR2 are MNHEY and SVGAGI. The CDR3 consists of 11 residues. The V end was cut by 10 bases, the J end by 5 bases, with 11 bases between. The CDR3 coding sequence is TGTGCCACCTGGCAGGGGACTGAAGCTTTCTTT. It is translated as CATWQGTEAFF.

To note about this clonotype: Given a much more abundant clone one base away, this may be a read error. This chain connects TRBV5-1 to TRBJ2-5; 7 bases line up with TRBD1. V was clipped by 4 bases and J by 1 base; unmatched bases: 4. The CDR3 covers 14 residues. Germline CDR1 SGHRS, CDR2 YFSETQ. In DNA form, the CDR3 reads TGCGCCAGCAGCGCCGGACAGGTCCAAGAGACCCAGTACTTC. As protein: CASSAGQVQETQYF.

This clonotype was picked up a small number of times. The chain combines TRBV3-1 with TRBJ2-3, with D maybe TRBD1 (6 bases). Trimming cost V 1 base and J 5 bases, with 16 bases left between them. The CDR3 totals 16 residues. CDR1 LGHDT and CDR2 YNNKEL come from the germline V gene (reference sequence). The CDR3 loop is CASSQGWGRTGDTQYF. The CDR3 nucleotides read TGTGCCAGCAGCCAAGGTTGGGGGCGGACGGGAGATACGCAGTATTTT.

A few counts support this clonotype. This chain connects TRBV11-3 to TRBJ2-1; 14 bases are shared with TRBD2. This CDR3 spans 17 amino acids. The V segment lost 0 bases and the J segment 8 bases; nucleotides outside the gene matches: 6. Per germline, CDR1 SGHNT and CDR2 YENEEA. Here the CDR3 reads CASSLDGTSGRGDEQFF. For the CDR3, the DNA is TGTGCCAGCAGCTTAGATGGGACTAGCGGGAGAGGGGATGAGCAGTTCTTC. The full variable domain, in which reference TRBV11-3 and TRBJ2-1 provide the parts outside the CDR3, is EAGVVQSPRYKIIEKKQPVAFWCNPISGHNTLYWYLQNLGQGPELLIRYENEEAVDDSQLPKDRFSAERLKGVDSTLKIQPAELGDSAVYLCASSLDGTSGRGDEQFFGPGTRLTVL.

In its sample, this clonotype was seen a few times. The chain is built from TRBV3-1 and TRBJ2-1, with D unclear. The CDR3 is 15 residues long. V was shortened by 0 bases and J by 5 bases, with 11 bases between the two germline ends. Germline CDR1 reads LGHDT; CDR2 reads YNNKEL (reference sequence). The CDR3 loop reads CASSQDLESHNEQFF. The CDR3 region has the DNA TGTGCCAGCAGCCAAGATTTAGAGTCTCACAATGAGCAGTTCTTC.

This clonotype has ten or more counts. The chain couples TRBV10-3 to TRBJ2-1; 9 bases align to TRBD2. The CDR3 covers 16 residues. V lost 6 bases to trimming and J lost 2 bases; unmatched junction nucleotides: 8. The germline V gene encodes CDR1 ENHRY and CDR2 SYGVKD. CDR3 region: CAISLDPSGAYNEQFF. CDR3 DNA sequence: TGTGCCATCAGCCTTGACCCTAGCGGGGCCTACAATGAGCAGTTCTTC.

V usage is TRBV20-1 and J usage is TRBJ1-5; D is unresolved. The end of the DNA aligns better with TRBJ2-3, so the J call may be wrong. The V gene's germline CDR1 is DFQATT and CDR2 SNEGSKA (reference sequence). The CDR3 runs 14 residues. The DNA for the CDR3 is TGCAGTGCTGCGGCAGCCACTGGCAATCAGCCCCAGTATTTT. The encoded protein is CSAAAATGNQPQYF.

This clonotype was recorded at least ten times. The gene calls are TRBV5-1 and TRBJ2-3; 7 positions match TRBD1. CDR1 and CDR2 (germline): SGHRS, YFSETQ. V lost 4 bases and J lost 2; bases outside the gene matches: 7. CDR3 length: 15 residues. The CDR3 nucleotides read TGCGCCAGCAGCGAAGGGGGCCCGACCACAGATACGCAGTATTTT. As protein: CASSEGGPTTDTQYF. The complete variable domain, with remaining parts taken from reference TRBV5-1 and TRBJ2-3, reads KAGVTQTPRYLIKTRGQQVTLSCSPISGHRSVSWYQQTPGQGLQFLFEYFSETQRNKGNFPGRFSGRQFSNSRSEMNVSTLELGDSALYLCASSEGGPTTDTQYFGPGTRLTVL.

Notes on this clonotype: This CDR3 is missing its conserved last phenylalanine or tryptophan, likely due to a read error. The chain uses TRBV20-1 and TRBJ2-1; D is unresolved. CDR3 length: 12 residues. Germline loops: CDR1 DFQATT, CDR2 SNEGSKA (reference sequence). The CDR3 DNA follows: TGCAGTGCTCGAGATCTTTCGATTGAGCAGTTCTCC. Amino acid sequence: CSARDLSIEQFS.

Relative to its sample, this clonotype is medium-sized (0.01 to 0.1%). The chain employs TRBV6-2 or TRBV6-3 and TRBJ2-1; 13 bases are a match to TRBD2. This CDR3 is 21 amino acids long. V trimming: 2 bases; J trimming: 1 base; junction bases outside the gene matches: 14. Germline V gene lookup returns CDR1 MNHEY and CDR2 SVGEGT. This CDR3 is CASSYRNPWTSGRGSYNEQFF. The CDR3 DNA reads TGTGCCAGCAGTTACCGTAACCCCTGGACTAGCGGGAGAGGGTCCTACAATGAGCAGTTCTTC.

Notes on this clonotype: The CDR3 carries no conserved terminal phenylalanine or tryptophan, so it likely arises from a read error. The chain couples TRBV7-9 to TRBJ1-1; D remains ambiguous. Trimming removed 2 bases at V and 4 bases at J, with 8 bases between. The germline V gene has CDR1 SEHNR and CDR2 FQNEAQ (reference sequence). CDR3 length equals 13 residues. The CDR3 DNA sequence: TGTGCCAGCAGCTTATCAGTCTTCACTGAAGCTTTCATT. It encodes CASSLSVFTEAFI.

Many counts were recorded for this clonotype. The chain recombines TRBV25-1 with TRBJ2-7; 8 bases align to TRBD2. The germline gives CDR1 MGHDK, CDR2 SYGVNS. Trimming cost V 8 bases and J 3 bases; bases outside gene matches: 6. The CDR3 totals 13 residues. Here the CDR3 reads CASRTGLGYEQYF. CDR3 sequence (DNA): TGTGCCAGCCGAACGGGACTAGGCTACGAGCAGTACTTC.